The text below deals with one T cell receptor beta chain. Its cognate antigen is unknown. The CDR3 has 15 residues. The germline CDR1 and CDR2 sequences are LGHDT and YNNKEL (reference sequence). V was clipped by 5 bases and J by 1 base, with 15 bases between them. The data were taken from a study of T cell responses to AZD1222 COVID-19 vaccine. Study outcomes and limitations: Repertoire sampling happened only post peak T cell response. Along spike, vaccine-associated CD4 TCRs were found throughout, with dominance at 160-218 and 743-854. Just a handful of AZD1222 recipients tested seropositive at baseline. Females made up more of the donors, who were largely white British, and clonal diversity may have come out too low.

The data were produced by immunoSEQ multiplex PCR, yet TCRdb's version contains in-frame clones alone and is incomplete. The sample has some 150,000 clones; more than 90% are singletons. The material sequenced was peripheral blood, taken on day 0 of AZD1222 vaccination. This chain connects TRBV3-1 (or the pseudogene TRBV3-2) to TRBJ2-7; D tentatively fits TRBD1 or TRBD2 (6 bases each). The receptor was isolated from an adult in good health. CDR3 in amino acids: CASSYLGGLSYEQYF. The CDR3 DNA follows: TGTGCCAGCAGCTATCTGGGGGGCTTGTCCTACGAGCAGTACTTC.